This T cell receptor (beta chain) is from a study of OX40 agonist ivuxolimab in advanced cancers. Whole-study context: Those enrolled were 82.7% male, with a mean age of around 60 years and ages from about 20 to 90. Study-wide results and limits: CD8+ T cells averaged more expanded clones than CD4+. Dosing at 0.1 to 3.0 mg/kg was accompanied by clonal expansion of CD4+ and CD8+ blood T cells by week 6.

V lost 2 bases, J lost 0 bases, and 6 bases stayed unmatched. The CDR3 has 16 amino acids. The germline CDR1 and CDR2 sequences are SGHTA and FQGNSA. On this clone: Antigen: not known.

Sequenced by immunoSEQ multiplex PCR; TCRdb stores in-frame clones only, minus some. The sample has some 99,000 clones; about 79% are singletons. This TCR was recovered from an adult with an advanced solid tumor such as melanoma, head and neck, liver or kidney cancer. Here the sequenced sample was CD4+ or CD8+ T cells sorted from blood, taken in a trial of the OX40 agonist ivuxolimab. The chain has TRBV7-2 and TRBJ2-7, with 8 bases aligning to TRBD2. DNA of the CDR3: TGTGCCAGCAGCTTATCCGCGGCGGGGGGCTCCTACGAGCAGTACTTC. Protein: CASSLSAAGGSYEQYF.